The next 25 T cell receptor beta chains were all read from a single sample in a study of graft-versus-host responses after intestinal transplantation (dated by TCRdb to the early 2020s). The library was built by means of the immunoSEQ multiplex PCR assay. Not all clones reach the TCRdb copy of this immuneACCESS table, which keeps in-frame sequences only. Checked studies attribute under half of the gap to unresolved V genes and leave the rest unexplained. Recorded for this sample are about 97,000 clones; more than 80% of them occurred a single time. Jointly, the top ten make up 16% of the sample. The sample here was PBMCs, taken around 450 days after intestinal transplant. Receptors originate from a human patient who received an intestinal transplant, so some T cells may come from the graft donor.

The chain joins TRBV4-2 to TRBJ1-5, with D uncertain. This CDR3 is 20 amino acids long. Germline V gene data show CDR1 as LGHNA and CDR2 as YNFKEQ. V lost 3 bases and J lost 4, with 28 bases in between. The CDR3 loop reads CASSQKEEAGSPSGNQPQHF. CDR3 in DNA: TGTGCCAGCAGCCAGAAAGAAGAAGCCGGGTCCCCCTCTGGGAATCAGCCCCAGCATTTT.

V usage is TRBV6-1 and J usage is TRBJ2-2; D is ambiguous. V dropped 10 bases and J dropped 4 bases, with 16 bases sitting between them. Germline V gene sequence: CDR1 MNHNS, CDR2 SASEGT. The CDR3 sequence is 14 residues long. CDR3 DNA sequence: TGTGCCACCTCGTTGTGGTCGGGCACCGGGGAGCTGTTTTTT. This gives the protein CATSLWSGTGELFF.

The chain has TRBV10-3 and TRBJ1-5; no clear D. There are 15 residues in the CDR3. In germline, CDR1 is ENHRY, CDR2 SYGVKD. V was clipped by 3 bases and J by 0 bases, with 9 bases between them. The CDR3 reads CAISDRQSSNQPQHF. In DNA, the CDR3 is TGTGCCATCAGTGACCGCCAGAGTAGCAATCAGCCCCAGCATTTT.

V gene TRBV6-5 combines with J gene TRBJ1-4, with D maybe TRBD1 (5 bases). CDR1 and CDR2 (germline): MNHEY, SVGAGI. This CDR3 region has 15 residues. V was shortened by 5 bases and J by 0 bases, with 10 bases between the two germline ends. DNA for the CDR3: TGTGCCAGCAGTACCCAGGGTGCAACTAATGAAAAACTGTTTTTT. Its translation: CASSTQGATNEKLFF.

Comments on this clone: One junction end disagrees with the germline gene, perhaps due to a read error. Other DNA sequences in the same sample also yield this CDR3. The chain carries TRBV6-5 and TRBJ2-1; D ambiguous. The CDR3 runs to 15 residues. CDR1 is MNHEY, CDR2 SVGAGI, per germline. The CDR3 is CASSYGQSSYNEQFF. CDR3 nucleotides: TGTGCCAGTAGTTACGGGCAGAGCTCCTACAATGAGCAGTTCTTC.

The chain carries TRBV10-3 and TRBJ1-5, with 7 bases aligning to TRBD1. CDR3 length: 14 amino acids. With V trimmed by 10 bases and J by 4 bases, 10 bases remained unmatched. Germline V gene data show CDR1 as ENHRY and CDR2 as SYGVKD. CDR3 loop: CATHKGAVNQPQHF. Here the CDR3 DNA reads TGTGCCACTCACAAGGGGGCAGTTAATCAGCCCCAGCATTTT.

V gene TRBV5-8 combines with J gene TRBJ2-2; D unclear. This CDR3 is built from 14 residues. V lost 4 bases and J 0 bases, leaving 7 bases between the germline ends. Germline CDR1 reads SGHTS; CDR2 reads YDEGEE. The DNA for the CDR3 is TGTGCCAGCAGCCCTAACACGAACACCGGGGAGCTGTTTTTT. Protein product: CASSPNTNTGELFF.

The gene calls are TRBV6-6 and TRBJ1-1, with D unclear. V lost 2 bases, J lost 11 bases, and 9 bases lay in between. The CDR3 spans 11 residues. The germline CDR1 and CDR2 sequences are MNHNY and SVGAGI (reference sequence). In nucleotides, the CDR3 is TGTGCCAGCAGTTACGTCGGTGGGGCTTTCTTT. Protein: CASSYVGGAFF.

The rearrangement links TRBV18 to TRBJ2-7, with D unclear. Trimming shortened V by 3 bases and J by 5 bases, and 8 bases separated the two germline ends. The CDR3 is 12 amino acids. CDR1 is KGHSH and CDR2 is LQKENI in the germline V gene. The DNA for the CDR3 is TGTGCCAGCTCACCCGCAAAGGACGAGCAGTACTTC. This codes for CASSPAKDEQYF.

The V and J genes are TRBV25-1 and TRBJ2-7; D unresolved. Deletions cut 1 base from V and 1 base from J, with 8 bases between. The CDR3 is 14 residues long. Germline-derived CDR1 and CDR2 are MGHDK and SYGVNS. CDR3 nucleotides: TGTGCCAGCAGTGAATCTTTGGGTTCCTACGAGCAGTACTTC. Amino acid sequence: CASSESLGSYEQYF.

The CDR3 sequence is CASSLGAERGYTF. CDR3 DNA: TGTGCCAGCAGCTTAGGGGCGGAGAGGGGCTACACCTTC. The chain is built from TRBV7-8 and TRBJ1-2; D not resolved. Germline lookup yields CDR1 SGHVS and CDR2 FQNEAQ. The CDR3 covers 13 residues. Trimming pared 1 base from V and 8 bases from J, leaving 11 bases between.

This clone came up once. The V gene is TRBV7-9, the J gene TRBJ2-7; D is ambiguous. The CDR3 contains 15 residues. Germline loops: CDR1 SEHNR, CDR2 FQNEAQ (reference sequence). Trimming cost V 1 base and J 3 bases, with 13 bases left between them. This chain's CDR3 is CASSLGPTAVYEQYF. CDR3 nucleotide sequence: TGTGCCAGCAGCTTAGGGCCCACTGCAGTCTACGAGCAGTACTTC.

The chain has TRBV29-1 and TRBJ1-1; D is undetermined. The germline V gene has CDR1 SQVTM and CDR2 ANQGSEA. Trimming removed 7 bases at V and 0 bases at J, with 3 bases between. This CDR3 is 10 amino acids long. CDR3: CSAMNTEAFF. The CDR3 bases are TGCAGCGCGATGAACACTGAAGCTTTCTTT.

This clone has just one count. The chain combines TRBV5-8 with TRBJ2-5; D gene ambiguous. Trimming pared 4 bases from V and 5 bases from J, leaving 12 bases between. Germline V gene data show CDR1 as SGHTS and CDR2 as YDEGEE. The CDR3 extends over 13 amino acids. Here the CDR3 reads CASSDIVLETQYF. DNA for the CDR3: TGTGCCAGCAGCGATATAGTATTGGAGACCCAGTACTTC.

The chain couples TRBV7-9 to TRBJ1-3, with a weak D call TRBD1 (6 bases). Germline V gives CDR1 SEHNR, CDR2 FQNEAQ (reference sequence). The CDR3 extends over 16 amino acids. Deletions cut 3 bases from V and 4 bases from J, with 16 bases between. DNA for the CDR3: TGTGCCAGCAGCTTTTCTCGGGGGGCAGCGGGAAACACCATATATTTT. Protein product: CASSFSRGAAGNTIYF. Full variable domain (remainder filled in from reference TRBV7-9 and TRBJ1-3): DTGVSQNPRHKITKRGQNVTFRCDPISEHNRLYWYRQTLGQGPEFLTYFQNEAQLEKSRLLSDRFSAERPKGSFSTLEIQRTEQGDSAMYLCASSFSRGAAGNTIYFGEGSWLTVV.

The chain couples TRBV5-6 to TRBJ1-1; TRBD1 is a possible D gene (5 bases). Between the trimmed V and J ends, which lost 4 bases and 4 bases, there was a span of 17 bases. The CDR3 runs 15 residues. Germline values: CDR1 SGHDT, CDR2 YYEEEE. CDR3 coding DNA: TGTGCCAGCAGCCCAGGGACCCCCCTCGGCACTGAAGCTTTCTTT. It yields the protein CASSPGTPLGTEAFF.

The gene calls are TRBV6-5 and TRBJ2-7, with no clear D. Trimming removed 5 bases at V and 1 base at J, with 9 bases between. Germline CDR1 is MNHEY and CDR2 is SVGAGI. The CDR3 extends over 13 amino acids. CDR3 residues: CASSPLISYEQYF. CDR3 nucleotide sequence: TGTGCCAGCAGTCCATTAATATCCTACGAGCAGTACTTC.

This clone was recorded only once. The chain links TRBV7-9 to TRBJ2-7; D may match TRBD1 or TRBD2 (5 bases each). V lost 5 bases and J lost 6, with 20 bases in between. CDR1 is SEHNR and CDR2 is FQNEAQ in the germline V gene (reference sequence). This CDR3 spans 15 amino acids. The DNA of the CDR3 is TGTGCCAGCAGCCCCCCACTTGGGACGTCCGGCGAGCAGTACTTC. Its translation is CASSPPLGTSGEQYF. Supplemented by reference TRBV7-9 and TRBJ2-7, the full variable domain reads DTGVSQNPRHKITKRGQNVTFRCDPISEHNRLYWYRQTLGQGPEFLTYFQNEAQLEKSRLLSDRFSAERPKGSFSTLEIQRTEQGDSAMYLCASSPPLGTSGEQYFGPGTRLTVT.

The chain joins TRBV7-6 to TRBJ2-7; 9 bases map to TRBD1. The germline V gene encodes CDR1 SGHVS and CDR2 FNYEAQ. The CDR3 is 14 amino acids. Trimming took 5 bases from V and 6 from J; bases not matched to a gene: 8. The CDR3 spells CASSTGQGITEQYF. CDR3 nucleotide sequence: TGTGCCAGCAGCACAGGACAGGGGATTACCGAGCAGTACTTC.

Only one count was recorded for this clone. Within the sample, other DNA sequences also encode this same CDR3. The V gene is TRBV7-9, the J gene TRBJ2-7, with 12 nucleotides matching TRBD1. Germline V gene data show CDR1 as SEHNR and CDR2 as FQNEAQ (reference sequence). Losses at the gene ends were 5 bases for V and 4 bases for J; bases not matched to a gene: 6. The CDR3 sequence is 15 residues long. CDR3 in DNA: TGTGCCAGCAGCGACCGGGACAGGGGGCATTACGAGCAGTACTTC. Protein: CASSDRDRGHYEQYF.

The chain uses TRBV5-1 and TRBJ1-3; maybe TRBD1 (5 bases). There are 14 residues in the CDR3. Germline V gene lookup returns CDR1 SGHRS and CDR2 YFSETQ. Deletions cut 0 bases from V and 6 bases from J, with 10 bases between. The CDR3 is CASSLGGQENTIYF. The CDR3 region has the DNA TGCGCCAGCAGCTTGGGGGGCCAGGAAAACACCATATATTTT.

The V call is TRBV7-9, the J call TRBJ1-1; D remains ambiguous. Germline loops: CDR1 SEHNR, CDR2 FQNEAQ (reference sequence). The V end lost 5 bases, the J end lost 8 bases, and 9 bases lay between the germline ends. This CDR3 has 11 residues. The CDR3 loop reads CASSPYGEAFF. The CDR3 nucleotides read TGTGCCAGCAGCCCCTACGGGGAAGCTTTCTTT.

The rearrangement joins TRBV11-1 to TRBJ2-5, with D perhaps matching TRBD2 (6 bases). The DNA end is a closer match to TRBJ2-7, so the J assignment may be wrong. Per germline, CDR1 SGHAT and CDR2 FQDESV (reference sequence). This CDR3 is 15 amino acids long. CDR3 nucleotides: TGTGCCAGCAGCCCCTCGGGACTCCTCGGGTACGAGCAGTACTTC. Its protein is CASSPSGLLGYEQYF.

CDR3 amino acids: CASSELGGTGNTIYF. The CDR3 nucleotides are TGTGCCAGCAGTGAATTGGGAGGGACTGGAAACACCATATATTTT. The V and J genes are TRBV25-1 and TRBJ1-3; D not certain. CDR1 is MGHDK, CDR2 SYGVNS, per germline. V was pared by 1 base and J by 2 bases, with 9 bases between. CDR3 length: 15 amino acids.

This clone was seen a single time. This chain uses TRBV7-6 with TRBJ2-7, with D perhaps matching TRBD1 (5 bases). CDR1 is SGHVS, CDR2 FNYEAQ, per germline. With 4 bases removed from V and 1 base from J, the gap between germline ends came to 8 bases. The CDR3 contains 13 residues. The DNA for the CDR3 is TGTGCCAGCAGCTCGGACAATTCCTACGAGCAGTACTTC. It is translated as CASSSDNSYEQYF.